This is a list of T cell receptor beta chains from one sample in a study of blood T cell repertoires in COVID-19. The protocol was immunoSEQ multiplex PCR, while the TCRdb copy is restricted to in-frame clones and leaves out a portion. The sample lists hundreds of thousands of clones, around 87% occurring once. Sequenced input: PBMCs or T cells enriched from blood (not recorded which). These receptors were collected from a young woman who had recovered from COVID-19. Each CDR3 is given without its conserved first and last residue. Not every row has a clone size; where given, it reads once, few, many or a size class.

CDR3 protein: ASWGTGSNFNQPQH
J gene: TRBJ1-5
clone size: -
V gene: TRBV19

CDR3 protein: ASSEGGGPYNEQF
J gene: TRBJ2-1
clone size: -
V gene: TRBV6-1

CDR3 protein: ASSLGDIRAGYEQY
J gene: TRBJ2-7
clone size: -
V gene: TRBV28

CDR3 protein: ASSRQVSNTEAF
J gene: TRBJ1-1
clone size: -
V gene: TRBV2

CDR3 protein: ASSLAQLPGSYEQY
J gene: TRBJ2-7
clone size: -
V gene: TRBV7-9

CDR3 protein: ASRSGTSGASSYNEQF
J gene: TRBJ2-1
clone size: -
V gene: TRBV10-2

CDR3 protein: ASSSLPQGEAF
J gene: TRBJ1-1
clone size: -
V gene: TRBV5-1

CDR3 protein: ASSYTGQSSGNTIY
J gene: TRBJ1-3
clone size: -
V gene: TRBV6-5

CDR3 protein: ASRPRENTGELF
J gene: TRBJ2-2
clone size: -
V gene: TRBV6-5

CDR3 protein: ASSRDRSYTDTQY
J gene: TRBJ2-3
clone size: few
V gene: TRBV2

CDR3 protein: SVPRLGLAGGVNTGELF
J gene: TRBJ2-2
clone size: -
V gene: TRBV29-1

CDR3 protein: ASSEWGFDTEAF
J gene: TRBJ1-1
clone size: -
V gene: TRBV10-2

CDR3 protein: ASSSTSGGAEQY
J gene: TRBJ2-7
clone size: -
V gene: TRBV11-2

CDR3 protein: ASSAGLAGGPEQY
J gene: TRBJ2-7
clone size: -
V gene: TRBV9

CDR3 protein: ASSLGDRGWNEQY
J gene: TRBJ2-7
clone size: -
V gene: TRBV5-5

CDR3 protein: ASSDRDNNEQF
J gene: TRBJ2-1
clone size: few
V gene: TRBV6-4

CDR3 protein: AWSVIRCNTRIWSGVNTEAF
J gene: TRBJ1-1
clone size: -
V gene: TRBV30

CDR3 protein: ASSLGAGEGTEAF
J gene: TRBJ1-1
clone size: -
V gene: TRBV5-1

CDR3 protein: ASSQRRGGLDEQF
J gene: TRBJ2-1
clone size: -
V gene: TRBV28

CDR3 protein: ASSGTERGRNTGELF
J gene: TRBJ2-2
clone size: -
V gene: TRBV5-1

CDR3 protein: ASSRGQGSNQPQH
J gene: TRBJ1-5
clone size: -
V gene: TRBV7-9

CDR3 protein: ASSPLSGSADTEAF
J gene: TRBJ1-1
clone size: -
V gene: TRBV10-2

CDR3 protein: ASSQPRDRGRTNEKLF
J gene: TRBJ1-4
clone size: -
V gene: TRBV7-9

CDR3 protein: ASSHLGTGGNTIY
J gene: TRBJ1-3
clone size: -
V gene: TRBV3-1/TRBV3-2

CDR3 protein: ASSLNGVYEQY
J gene: TRBJ2-7
clone size: -
V gene: TRBV7-9

CDR3 protein: ASSLGFTGDSDTQY
J gene: TRBJ2-3
clone size: -
V gene: TRBV7-9

CDR3 protein: ASSPDTGENTIY
J gene: TRBJ1-3
clone size: -
V gene: TRBV18

CDR3 protein: ASSLDGGGYEQY
J gene: TRBJ2-7
clone size: -
V gene: TRBV5-1

CDR3 protein: ASSPDSSGNTIY
J gene: TRBJ1-3
clone size: -
V gene: TRBV5-1

CDR3 protein: ASSLDRGVAEAF
J gene: TRBJ1-1
clone size: once
V gene: TRBV5-1

CDR3 protein: ASSYPGTGPSNEQF
J gene: TRBJ2-1
clone size: -
V gene: TRBV6-5

CDR3 protein: ASSSYRDRGTYEQY
J gene: TRBJ2-7
clone size: -
V gene: TRBV5-1

CDR3 protein: ASTLGGRGLTEAF
J gene: TRBJ1-1
clone size: -
V gene: TRBV7-8

CDR3 protein: ASTGGTYGYT
J gene: TRBJ1-2
clone size: -
V gene: TRBV28

CDR3 protein: ASSQDRGDEQF
J gene: TRBJ2-1
clone size: -
V gene: TRBV4-2

CDR3 protein: SVEEVASTEAF
J gene: TRBJ1-1
clone size: -
V gene: TRBV29-1

CDR3 protein: ATSETGGFNQPQH
J gene: TRBJ1-5
clone size: -
V gene: TRBV24-1